This paragraph covers one TCR beta chain sequence. This entry is derived from a study of blood T cell repertoires in COVID-19. Study details: Samples taken during acute and convalescent COVID-19 were collected in the United States, Italy and Spain. From T cells, B-cell-depleted T cells, or PBMCs came the material, which was cDNA or gDNA.

V lost 5 bases and J 3 bases, leaving 8 bases between the germline ends. The CDR3 spans 12 residues. As handled by the study authors: By means of reference gene primer amplification, nucleated cell counts were estimated. Data came from immunoSEQ multiplex PCR; TCRdb stores just in-frame clones and leaves some out. The V and J calls and clone size come from that table; D and trimming were worked out from the DNA. The table includes around 170,000 clones, roughly 90% detected once. This chain connects TRBV12-3 or TRBV12-4 to TRBJ2-7; D is perhaps TRBD2 (6 bases). Sequencing was done on a sample of peripheral blood. The TCR sequence derives from a man aged 60 to 75 with acute or convalescent COVID-19. This CDR3 is CASSPGGYEQYF. The CDR3 DNA reads as TGTGCCAGCAGTCCCGGGGGCTACGAGCAGTACTTC.